Given below is one T cell receptor beta chain in context. What it binds is unknown. Primers for the PCR totalled 60 Vbeta and 13 Jbeta. Only in-frame clones appear in the TCRdb table, and some are missing; sequencing was by immunoSEQ multiplex PCR. The table records about 170,000 clones, roughly 80% of them present only once. This entry is derived from a study of cytomegalovirus exposure and HLA in healthy donors. Trimming pared 5 bases from V and 8 bases from J, leaving 9 bases between. The CDR3 consists of 11 residues. Germline CDR1 is SEHNR and CDR2 is FQNEAQ (reference sequence). Study findings and constraints: In a later analysis, CMV-associated beta chains were mostly HLA-associated, it appeared. Some segments of the V type, notably TRBV6-2 and TRBV6-3, were excluded as indistinguishable.

This sequence originates from a woman aged 18-35 years in good health and CMV-seronegative. The chain carries TRBV7-9 and TRBJ1-1; maybe TRBD1 (6 bases). Specimen: PBMCs. The CDR3 bases are TGTGCCAGCAGCCATGACAGGGAAGCTTTCTTT. Protein: CASSHDREAFF.